This TCR beta chain was captured by sequencing in a study of EBV T-cell therapy then PD-1 blockade in nasopharyngeal carcinoma. Germline CDR1 reads LGHDT; CDR2 reads YNNKEL (reference sequence). CDR3 length: 13 amino acids. V dropped 3 bases and J dropped 8 bases, with 10 bases sitting between them. This clone was seen more than once but under ten times. Its antigen is unidentified. Sequencing used immunoSEQ multiplex PCR; TCRdb keeps in-frame clones, though not all of them. The repertoire holds about 23,000 clones, 84% seen once, with roughly 28% in the top ten. Treatment noted: AdE1-LMPpoly-expanded autologous EBV-specific T-cell therapy followed by anti-PD-1 nivolumab.

This clonotype originated in a man in his forties with nasopharyngeal carcinoma. The gene calls are TRBV3-1 (or the pseudogene TRBV3-2) and TRBJ2-2; D call uncertain. Here the sequenced sample was CD8+ T cells from blood, taken around day 60 from a patient whose treatment included autologous EBV-specific T cells and nivolumab. CDR3 protein: CASSQGLTGELFF. DNA for the CDR3: TGTGCCAGCAGCCAGGGTCTCACGGGGGAGCTGTTTTTT.